This T cell receptor beta chain was identified during a study of blood T cell repertoires in COVID-19. Study summary: The analysed material was cDNA or gDNA that came from T cells, B-cell-depleted T cells, or PBMCs.

The CDR3 has 15 residues. Deletions cut 0 bases from V and 5 bases from J, with 13 bases between. Germline V gene data show CDR1 as SGHNT and CDR2 as YYREEE (reference sequence). Under the authors' procedure: Reference gene primer amplification gave nucleated cell count estimates. Clones were sequenced by immunoSEQ multiplex PCR, and TCRdb holds only the in-frame ones, with some missing. For V, J and clone size, that table is used; D and trimming come from the DNA. The table includes 200,000 to 250,000 clones, about 84% detected once. Enrolled during active infection, Seattle patients were then followed longitudinally.

The rearrangement joins TRBV5-4 to TRBJ2-3; D possibly corresponds to TRBD2 (6 bases). This receptor was taken from a woman of 80 years or more with COVID-19, enrolled during active disease. Sequences were obtained from peripheral blood. In nucleotides, the CDR3 is TGTGCCAGCAGCTTGGCCGAGCGGGCTGGAGATACGCAGTATTTT. This codes for CASSLAERAGDTQYF.